This T cell receptor (beta chain) was captured by sequencing in a study of T cells in localized non-small cell lung cancer. Assay used: immunoSEQ multiplex PCR; TCRdb lists only in-frame clones, some missing. The table has some 85,000 clones, around three quarters seen once. The CDR3 loop spans 15 amino acids. From germline, CDR1 is SGHTA and CDR2 FQGTGA. The V and J ends lost 5 bases and 4 bases respectively, with 17 bases between them. Sequenced here: PBMCs, sampled before any cancer treatment. The TCR sequence derives from a man between 40 and 69 years old with stage II squamous cell lung carcinoma. The rearrangement links TRBV7-3 to TRBJ2-5; TRBD2 might be the D (6 bases). The CDR3 region is CASSPNPGTRETQYF. Written as DNA, the CDR3 is TGTGCCAGCAGCCCGAACCCCGGGACTCGAGAGACCCAGTACTTC.